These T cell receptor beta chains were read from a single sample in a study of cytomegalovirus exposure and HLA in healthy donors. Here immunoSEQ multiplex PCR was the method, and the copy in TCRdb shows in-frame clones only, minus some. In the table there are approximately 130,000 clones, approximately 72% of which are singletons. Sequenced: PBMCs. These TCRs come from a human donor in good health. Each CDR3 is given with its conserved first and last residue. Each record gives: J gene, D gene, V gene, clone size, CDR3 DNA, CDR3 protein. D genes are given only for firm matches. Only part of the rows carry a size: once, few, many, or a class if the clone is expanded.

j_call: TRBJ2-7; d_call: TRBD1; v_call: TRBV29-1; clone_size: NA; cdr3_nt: TGCAGCGTGGGGACAGGAAACCACTACGAGCAGTACTTC; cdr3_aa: CSVGTGNHYEQYF
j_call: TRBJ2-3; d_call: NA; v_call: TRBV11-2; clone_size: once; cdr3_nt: TGTGCCAGCAGCTCGAACAGGGTCGAGACCACAGATACGCAGTATTTT; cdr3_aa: CASSSNRVETTDTQYF
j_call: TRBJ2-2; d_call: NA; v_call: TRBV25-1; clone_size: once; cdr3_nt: TGTGCCAGCAGTGGCCAGGGCAGGGCCGGGGAGCTGTTTTTT; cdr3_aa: CASSGQGRAGELFF
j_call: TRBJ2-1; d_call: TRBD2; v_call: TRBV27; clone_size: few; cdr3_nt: TGTGCCAGCAGCCGGACATTAGCGGGAGAATGGAATGAGCAGTTCTTC; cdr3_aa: CASSRTLAGEWNEQFF
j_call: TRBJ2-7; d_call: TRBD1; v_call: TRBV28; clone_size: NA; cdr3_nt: TGTGCCAGCAGACGGACAGGGGGCGGGTACGAGCAGTACTTC; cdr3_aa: CASRRTGGGYEQYF
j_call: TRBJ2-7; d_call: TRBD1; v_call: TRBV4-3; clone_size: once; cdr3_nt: TGCGCCAGCAGCCAGACAGGGGTTGGCTACGAGCAGTACTTC; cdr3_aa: CASSQTGVGYEQYF
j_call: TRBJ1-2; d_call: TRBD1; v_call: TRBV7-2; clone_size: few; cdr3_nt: TGTGCCAGCAGCTCTTACAGGGGGACGGAAGGCTACACCTTC; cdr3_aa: CASSSYRGTEGYTF
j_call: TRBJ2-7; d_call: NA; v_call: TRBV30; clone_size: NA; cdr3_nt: TGTGCCTGGAGGCGCACAGGTTCCTACGAGCAGTACTTC; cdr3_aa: CAWRRTGSYEQYF
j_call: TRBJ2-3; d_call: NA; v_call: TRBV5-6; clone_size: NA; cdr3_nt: TGTGCCAGCAGCTTCGCTAGCGCAGATACGCAGTATTTT; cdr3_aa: CASSFASADTQYF
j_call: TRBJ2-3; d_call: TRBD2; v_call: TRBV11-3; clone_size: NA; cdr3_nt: TGTGCCAGCAGCCCGAGCGGGGTTGGCACAGATACGCAGTATTTT; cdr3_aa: CASSPSGVGTDTQYF
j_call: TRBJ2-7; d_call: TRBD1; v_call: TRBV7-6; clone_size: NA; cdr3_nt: TGTGCCAGCAGCTTGGGGACAGCGTGGGAGCAGTACTTC; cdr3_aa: CASSLGTAWEQYF
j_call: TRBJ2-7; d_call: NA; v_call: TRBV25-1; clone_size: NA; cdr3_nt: TGTGCCAGCAGTGGCGGTTACGAGCAGTACTTC; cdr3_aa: CASSGGYEQYF
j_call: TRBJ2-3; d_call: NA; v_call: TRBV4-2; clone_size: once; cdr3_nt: TGTGCCAGCAGCCAATTAAGGGGAGATACGCAGTATTTT; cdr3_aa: CASSQLRGDTQYF
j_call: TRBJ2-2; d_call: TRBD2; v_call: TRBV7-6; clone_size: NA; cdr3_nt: TGTGCCAGCAGCTTAGCCTTAGGGGGGACTAGAAACACCGGGGAGCTGTTTTTT; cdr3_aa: CASSLALGGTRNTGELFF
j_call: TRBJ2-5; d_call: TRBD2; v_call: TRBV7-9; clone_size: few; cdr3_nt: TGTGCCAGCGGGGTGCGGGGGGCTTACCAAGAGACCCAGTACTTC; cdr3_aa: CASGVRGAYQETQYF
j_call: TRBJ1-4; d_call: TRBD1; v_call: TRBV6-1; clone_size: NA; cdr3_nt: TGTGCCAGCAGAATCCGGGACAGCAATGAAAAACTGTTTTTT; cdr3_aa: CASRIRDSNEKLFF
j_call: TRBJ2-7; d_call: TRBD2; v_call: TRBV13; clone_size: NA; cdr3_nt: TGTGCCAGCACTAGCGGCTACGAGCAGTACTTC; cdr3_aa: CASTSGYEQYF
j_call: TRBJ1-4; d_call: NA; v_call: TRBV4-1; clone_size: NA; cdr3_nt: TGCGCCAGCAGCTTCCGGGAGGCTGAAAAACTGTTTTTT; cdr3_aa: CASSFREAEKLFF
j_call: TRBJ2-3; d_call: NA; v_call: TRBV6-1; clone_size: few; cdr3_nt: TGTGCCGGCCGACAACTCTCCTTTAGCACAGATACGCAGTATTTT; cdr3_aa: CAGRQLSFSTDTQYF
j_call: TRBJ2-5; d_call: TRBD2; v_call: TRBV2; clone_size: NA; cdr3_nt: TGTGCCAGCAGTGGGACTAGCGGATACCAAGAGACCCAGTACTTC; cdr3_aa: CASSGTSGYQETQYF
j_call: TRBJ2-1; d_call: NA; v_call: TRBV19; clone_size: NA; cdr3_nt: TGTGCCAGTAGTATAGCCCGCGGGACGACCTACAATGAGCAGTTCTTC; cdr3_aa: CASSIARGTTYNEQFF
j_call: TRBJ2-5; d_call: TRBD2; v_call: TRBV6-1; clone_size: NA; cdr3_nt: TGTGCCAGCAGCCGAGCGGGAAATCAAGAGACCCAGTACTTC; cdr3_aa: CASSRAGNQETQYF
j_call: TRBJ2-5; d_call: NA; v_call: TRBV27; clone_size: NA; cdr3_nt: TGTGCCAGCAGTTCTGCTAGCGTGGGTTTTGGGGAGACCCAGTACTTC; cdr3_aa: CASSSASVGFGETQYF